The clone carrying this T cell receptor (beta chain) occurred once. The antigen remains unidentified. Only in-frame clones appear in the TCRdb table, and some are missing; sequencing was by immunoSEQ multiplex PCR. This repertoire shows some 110,000 clones, more than 85% found once; its top ten account for roughly 6.9%. This entry is derived from a study of T cell responses to AZD1222 COVID-19 vaccine. Study observations and caveats: All repertoire sampling was performed exclusively after the peak T cell response. Regions 160-218 and 743-854 dominated among vaccine-associated CD4 TCRs spanning spike. Only five or six AZD1222 recipients were seropositive at baseline.

Trimming took 8 bases from V and 0 from J, leaving 7 bases between them. Germline V gene lookup returns CDR1 MNHNY and CDR2 SVGAGI (reference sequence). The CDR3 covers 13 residues. This material consisted of peripheral blood, taken 28 days after the second AZD1222 dose. This clonotype originated in an adult who received the AZD1222 COVID-19 vaccine. The rearrangement uses TRBV6-6 and TRBJ2-2; D ambiguous. CDR3 sequence (DNA): TGTGCCAGCGGGCAGCCGAACACCGGGGAGCTGTTTTTT. Its translation is CASGQPNTGELFF.